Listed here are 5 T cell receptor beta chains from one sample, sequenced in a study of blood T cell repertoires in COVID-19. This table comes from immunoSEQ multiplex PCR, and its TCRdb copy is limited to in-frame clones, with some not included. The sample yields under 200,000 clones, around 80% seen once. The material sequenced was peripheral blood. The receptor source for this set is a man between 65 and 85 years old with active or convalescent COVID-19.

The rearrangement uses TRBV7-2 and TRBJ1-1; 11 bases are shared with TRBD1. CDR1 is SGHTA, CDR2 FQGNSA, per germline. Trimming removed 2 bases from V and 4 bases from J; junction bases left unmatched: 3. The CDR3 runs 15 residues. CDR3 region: CASSLNGQGATEAFF. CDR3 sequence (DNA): TGTGCCAGCAGCTTAAATGGACAGGGGGCCACTGAAGCTTTCTTT.

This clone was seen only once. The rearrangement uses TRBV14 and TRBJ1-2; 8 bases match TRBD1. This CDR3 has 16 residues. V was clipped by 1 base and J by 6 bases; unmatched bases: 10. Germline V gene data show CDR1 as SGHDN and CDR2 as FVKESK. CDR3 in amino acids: CASSQVGQGELDGYTF. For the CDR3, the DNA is TGTGCCAGCAGCCAAGTTGGACAGGGTGAATTAGATGGCTACACCTTC.

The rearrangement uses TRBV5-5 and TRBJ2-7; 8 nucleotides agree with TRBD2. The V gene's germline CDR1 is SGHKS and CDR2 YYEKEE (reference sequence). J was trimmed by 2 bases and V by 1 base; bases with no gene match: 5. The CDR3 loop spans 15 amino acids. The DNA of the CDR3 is TGTGCCAGCAGCTTGAGCGAGCGGGGGCCCTACGAGCAGTACTTC. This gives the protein CASSLSERGPYEQYF.

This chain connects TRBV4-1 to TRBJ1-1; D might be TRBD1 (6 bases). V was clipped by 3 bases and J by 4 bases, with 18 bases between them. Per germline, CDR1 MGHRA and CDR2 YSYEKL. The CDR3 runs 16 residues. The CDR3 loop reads CASSQEPRQGPTEAFF. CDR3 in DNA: TGCGCCAGCAGCCAGGAACCTAGGCAGGGGCCCACTGAAGCTTTCTTT.

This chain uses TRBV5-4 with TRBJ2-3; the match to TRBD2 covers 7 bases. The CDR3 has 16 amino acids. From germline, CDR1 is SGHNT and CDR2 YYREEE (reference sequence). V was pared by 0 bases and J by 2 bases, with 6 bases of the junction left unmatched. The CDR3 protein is CASSLGSSGSTDTQYF. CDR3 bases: TGTGCCAGCAGCTTGGGTTCTAGCGGTTCCACAGATACGCAGTATTTT.